This T cell receptor beta chain came from a study of blood T cells in healthy people across ages. This clonotype was seen many times. No antigen is known for it. The V gene's germline CDR1 is ENHRY and CDR2 SYGVKD. The CDR3 has 16 amino acids. V was clipped by 4 bases and J by 4 bases, with 18 bases between them. No fewer than 5 micrograms of total RNA were isolated from every sample. Study conclusions and caveats: With donor CMV status unknown, expanded clonotype changes were possibly confounded.

Combining a sample-barcoded 5' primer with a J-beta primer mix, a second PCR ran for roughly 7 to 12 cycles. Each CDR3 protein is one row after TCRdb ran MiXCR on the 5' RACE reads. The table lists about 840,000 distinct CDR3 sequences, under 35% of them singletons, with roughly 10% in the top ten. Another study also made use of these data, one on T cells of mothers and their children.

The chain recombines TRBV10-3 with TRBJ2-3, with D possibly being TRBD1 or TRBD2 (6 bases each). What was sequenced was blood. The TCR comes from a woman between 40 and 55 years old in good health. CDR3 protein: CAISGPPGGPPDTQYF. The CDR3 coding sequence is TGTGCCATCAGTGGCCCCCCCGGGGGCCCCCCAGATACGCAGTATTTT.